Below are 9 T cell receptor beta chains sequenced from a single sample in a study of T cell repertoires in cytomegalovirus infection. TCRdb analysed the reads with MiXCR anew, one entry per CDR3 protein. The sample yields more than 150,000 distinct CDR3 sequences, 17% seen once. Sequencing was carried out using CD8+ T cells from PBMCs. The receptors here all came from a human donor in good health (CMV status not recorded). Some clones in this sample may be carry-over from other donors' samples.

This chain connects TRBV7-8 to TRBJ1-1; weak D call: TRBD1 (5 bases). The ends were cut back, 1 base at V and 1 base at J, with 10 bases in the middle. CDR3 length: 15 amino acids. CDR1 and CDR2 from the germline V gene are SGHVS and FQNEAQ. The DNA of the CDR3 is TGTGCCAGCAGCTTAGGTGAGGGACGGAACACTGAAGCTTTCTTT. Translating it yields CASSLGEGRNTEAFF.

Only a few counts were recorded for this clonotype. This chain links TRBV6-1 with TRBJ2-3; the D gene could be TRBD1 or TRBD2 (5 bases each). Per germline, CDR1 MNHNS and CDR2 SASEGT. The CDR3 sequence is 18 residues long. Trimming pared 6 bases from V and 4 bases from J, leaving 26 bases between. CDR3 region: CASSFGSAYRRGSDTQYF. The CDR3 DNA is TGTGCCAGCAGCTTCGGTAGCGCCTACCGACGGGGCTCAGATACGCAGTATTTT.

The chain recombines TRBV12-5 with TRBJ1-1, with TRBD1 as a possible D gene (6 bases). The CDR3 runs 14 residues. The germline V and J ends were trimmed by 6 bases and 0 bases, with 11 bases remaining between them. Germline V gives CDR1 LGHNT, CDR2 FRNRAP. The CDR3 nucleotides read TGTGCTAGTGGCGAAGGGGGGGTGAACACTGAAGCTTTCTTT. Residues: CASGEGGVNTEAFF.

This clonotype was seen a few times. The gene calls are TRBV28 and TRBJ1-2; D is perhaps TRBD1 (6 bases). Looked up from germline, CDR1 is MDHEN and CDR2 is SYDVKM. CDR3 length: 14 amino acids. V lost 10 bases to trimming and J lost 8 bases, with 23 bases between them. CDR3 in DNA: TGTGCCATCCTTGACAGGACCCTTAGGGGCGGCTACACCTTC. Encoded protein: CAILDRTLRGGYTF.

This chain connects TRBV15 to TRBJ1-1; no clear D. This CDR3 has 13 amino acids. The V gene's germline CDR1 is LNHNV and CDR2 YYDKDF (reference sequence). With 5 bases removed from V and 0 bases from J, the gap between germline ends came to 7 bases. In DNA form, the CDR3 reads TGTGCCACCAGCGAAGGATTGAACACTGAAGCTTTCTTT. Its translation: CATSEGLNTEAFF.

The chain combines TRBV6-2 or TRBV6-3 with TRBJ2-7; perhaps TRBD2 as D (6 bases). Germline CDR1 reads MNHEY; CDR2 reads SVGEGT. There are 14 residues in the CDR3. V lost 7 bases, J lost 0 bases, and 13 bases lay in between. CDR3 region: CASISGTVSYEQYF. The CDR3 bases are TGTGCCAGCATCTCAGGGACTGTCTCCTACGAGCAGTACTTC.

In nucleotides, the CDR3 is TGCACCCCCAAGATGGGCAACGAAGCTTTCTTT. This sequence encodes CTPKMGNEAFF. The chain joins TRBV20-1 to TRBJ1-1; D uncertain. From germline, CDR1 is DFQATT and CDR2 SNEGSKA (reference sequence). The CDR3 spans 11 residues.

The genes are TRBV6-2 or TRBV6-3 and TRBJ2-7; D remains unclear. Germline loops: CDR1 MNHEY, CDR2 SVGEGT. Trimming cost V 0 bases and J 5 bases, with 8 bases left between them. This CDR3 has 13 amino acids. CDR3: CASSYSIGDEQYF. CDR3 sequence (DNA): TGTGCCAGCAGTTACTCAATTGGGGACGAGCAGTACTTC.

This CDR3 is CASSYQSGRWNNEQFF. Written as DNA, the CDR3 is TGTGCCAGCAGTTATCAAAGCGGGAGATGGAACAATGAGCAGTTCTTC. The chain employs TRBV6-6 and TRBJ2-1; 8 positions agree with TRBD2. This CDR3 comprises 16 residues. The V gene's germline CDR1 is MNHNY and CDR2 SVGAGI (reference sequence). The J segment lost 5 bases and the V segment lost 3 bases, leaving 9 bases of the junction unmatched.